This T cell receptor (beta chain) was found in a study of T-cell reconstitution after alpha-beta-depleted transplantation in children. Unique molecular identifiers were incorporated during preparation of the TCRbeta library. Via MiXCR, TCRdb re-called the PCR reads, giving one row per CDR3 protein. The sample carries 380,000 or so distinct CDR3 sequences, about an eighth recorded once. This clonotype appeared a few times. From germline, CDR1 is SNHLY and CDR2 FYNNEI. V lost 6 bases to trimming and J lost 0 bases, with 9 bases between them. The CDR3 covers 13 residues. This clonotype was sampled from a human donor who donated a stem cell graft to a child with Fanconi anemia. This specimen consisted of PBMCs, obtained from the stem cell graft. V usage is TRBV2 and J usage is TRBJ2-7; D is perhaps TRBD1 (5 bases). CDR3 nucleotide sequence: TGTGCCAGCAGGACACAGGTCTCCTACGAGCAGTACGTC. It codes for CASRTQVSYEQYV.